This is a list of T cell receptor beta chains from one sample in a study of blood T cell repertoires in COVID-19. Assay: immunoSEQ multiplex PCR; the TCRdb copy retains only in-frame clones and omits some. Among around 220,000 clones listed, 70% to 90% were seen once. The sequenced material came from peripheral blood. These receptors were obtained from a woman aged 45-65 years with acute or convalescent COVID-19. CDR3s include the opening cysteine and the closing phenylalanine or tryptophan. Each record gives: clone size, V gene, J gene, D gene, CDR3 DNA, CDR3 protein. The D gene is left open where the match is weak. Clone sizes are given selectively: once, few, many, or a class where the clone is expanded.

clone size: few
V gene: TRBV5-1
J gene: TRBJ2-2
D gene: -
CDR3 DNA: TGCGCCAGCAGCTTCGACAGTGGCACCGGGGAGCTGTTTTTT
CDR3 protein: CASSFDSGTGELFF

clone size: once
V gene: TRBV7-2
J gene: TRBJ1-2
D gene: -
CDR3 DNA: TGTGCCAGCAGCTTAGCAGAGCGGGGGCGGGTCTATGGCTACACCTTC
CDR3 protein: CASSLAERGRVYGYTF

clone size: few
V gene: TRBV15
J gene: TRBJ1-3
D gene: -
CDR3 DNA: TGTGCCACCAGCTGGGGAAAGGCTAAGGGGGGAAACACCATATATTTT
CDR3 protein: CATSWGKAKGGNTIYF

clone size: -
V gene: TRBV5-1
J gene: TRBJ1-1
D gene: TRBD1
CDR3 DNA: TGCGCCAGCAGCGGGTGGACAGGCGCAACCCTTGAAGCTTTCTTT
CDR3 protein: CASSGWTGATLEAFF

clone size: -
V gene: TRBV3-1/TRBV3-2
J gene: TRBJ2-5
D gene: TRBD2
CDR3 DNA: TGTGCCAGCAGCCCCCAATGGGAGGGAGAGACCCAGTACTTC
CDR3 protein: CASSPQWEGETQYF

clone size: once
V gene: TRBV7-2
J gene: TRBJ2-7
D gene: -
CDR3 DNA: TGTGCCAGCAGCTTAGCGAGGCTTTCCTACGAGCAGTACTTC
CDR3 protein: CASSLARLSYEQYF

clone size: -
V gene: TRBV5-1
J gene: TRBJ2-1
D gene: TRBD1
CDR3 DNA: TGCGCCAGCAGCTTCCCCGGGACAGACAATGAGCAGTTCTTC
CDR3 protein: CASSFPGTDNEQFF

clone size: -
V gene: TRBV24-1
J gene: TRBJ2-7
D gene: TRBD1
CDR3 DNA: TGTGCCACCAGTGAGACCGGGACAGGGGGCGCTTTTAGGTACTTC
CDR3 protein: CATSETGTGGAFRYF

clone size: once
V gene: TRBV15
J gene: TRBJ2-7
D gene: -
CDR3 DNA: TGTGCCACCAGCGCTCGGGGAGGCTACGAGCAGTACTTC
CDR3 protein: CATSARGGYEQYF

clone size: -
V gene: TRBV24-1
J gene: TRBJ2-3
D gene: TRBD1
CDR3 DNA: TGTGCCACCAGTGACCCGACAGGGGGGAACACAGATACGCAGTATTTT
CDR3 protein: CATSDPTGGNTDTQYF